The 25 T cell receptor beta chains listed next were all sequenced from one sample in a study of blood T cell repertoires in COVID-19 (dated by TCRdb to the early 2020s). Libraries were built with the immunoSEQ multiplex PCR assay. The table was pulled from immuneACCESS by TCRdb, which kept in-frame rearrangements only. Such tables lose some clones; where checked, under half of the loss comes from unresolved V genes, and the rest has no known cause. For this sample there are about 140,000 clones; 85% appear just once. The ten largest make up about 2.9% of the sample. Sequenced: peripheral blood. The origin of the receptors is a man aged 45 to 65 with acute or convalescent COVID-19.

This clone was observed a handful of times. This rearrangement joins TRBV10-1 to TRBJ2-5; D not certain. In germline, CDR1 is WNHNN, CDR2 SYGVQD (reference sequence). The CDR3 sequence is 13 residues long. Trimming stripped 3 bases from V and 4 bases from J, with 9 bases between. The CDR3 DNA follows: TGCGCCAGCAGTGATCTTAGAGGAGAGACCCAGTACTTC. Amino acids: CASSDLRGETQYF.

This sequence joins TRBV6-5 and TRBJ2-5, with TRBD1 matching over 10 bases. Per germline, CDR1 MNHEY and CDR2 SVGAGI. The CDR3 loop spans 15 amino acids. The V and J ends lost 5 bases and 4 bases, in that order; junction bases with no gene match: 7. The CDR3 DNA follows: TGTGCCAGCAGTCACGGACAGGGGGTTTTAGAGACCCAGTACTTC. This sequence encodes CASSHGQGVLETQYF.

The chain has TRBV7-9 and TRBJ1-4, with a weak D call TRBD1 (5 bases). Per germline, CDR1 SEHNR and CDR2 FQNEAQ (reference sequence). The CDR3 runs to 15 residues. The germline V and J ends were trimmed by 1 base and 4 bases, with 10 bases remaining between them. The CDR3 is CASSLVAGGNEKLFF. In nucleotides, the CDR3 is TGTGCCAGCAGCTTAGTCGCCGGGGGTAATGAAAAACTGTTTTTT.

The gene calls are TRBV28 and TRBJ2-7; TRBD2 matches 11 bases. The germline V gene encodes CDR1 MDHEN and CDR2 SYDVKM. The CDR3 is made up of 16 amino acids. V was pared by 1 base and J by 2 bases, with 4 bases of the junction left unmatched. DNA for the CDR3: TGTGCCAGCAGTTTATTCCTAGCGGGAGGAACCTACGAGCAGTACTTC. Protein sequence: CASSLFLAGGTYEQYF.

V usage is TRBV27 and J usage is TRBJ2-7, with TRBD1 identical over 7 bases. Germline V gene sequence: CDR1 MNHEY, CDR2 SMNVEV (reference sequence). V lost 3 bases, J lost 4 bases, and 6 bases stayed unmatched. There are 14 residues in the CDR3. Written as DNA, the CDR3 is TGTGCCAGCAGTTTCGCAAGGACAGGATACGAGCAGTACTTC. Its protein product is CASSFARTGYEQYF.

This CDR3 is CASSLGLADTQYF. Written as DNA, the CDR3 is TGTGCCAGCAGTCTGGGACTAGCAGATACGCAGTATTTT. The chain combines TRBV6-5 with TRBJ2-3; the match to TRBD2 covers 8 bases. The CDR3 totals 13 residues. Germline CDR1 is MNHEY and CDR2 is SVGAGI. V was pared by 5 bases and J by 4 bases, with 2 bases of the junction left unmatched.

This clone was found once. The chain recombines TRBV30 with TRBJ2-5, with 9 bases aligning to TRBD1. Per germline, CDR1 GTSNPN and CDR2 SVGIG (reference sequence). CDR3 length: 15 amino acids. V shed 0 bases and J 2 bases; nucleotides not matched to a gene: 4. The CDR3 coding sequence is TGTGCCTGGAGTGTGGGACAGGGAGCTCAAGAGACCCAGTACTTC. This gives the protein CAWSVGQGAQETQYF. The full variable domain, completed using reference TRBV30 and TRBJ2-5, is SQTIHQWPATLVQPVGSPLSLECTVEGTSNPNLYWYRQAAGRGLQLLFYSVGIGQISSEVPQNLSASRPQDRQFILSSKKLLLSDSGFYLCAWSVGQGAQETQYFGPGTRLLVL.

The rearrangement joins TRBV9 to TRBJ1-4; D may be TRBD1 (5 bases). Deletions cut 0 bases from V and 2 bases from J, with 11 bases between. The CDR3 length is 16 residues. CDR1 and CDR2 (germline): SGDLS, YYNGEE. The CDR3 loop is CASSVGQGWTNEKLFF. As DNA, the CDR3 is TGTGCCAGCAGCGTAGGGCAGGGTTGGACTAATGAAAAACTGTTTTTT.

The chain carries TRBV6-1 and TRBJ1-1; D remains ambiguous. V lost 1 base to trimming and J lost 0 bases, with 9 bases between them. This CDR3 is 15 amino acids long. Germline CDR1 reads MNHNS; CDR2 reads SASEGT. CDR3 bases: TGTGCCAGCAGTGAAGAGAGGGTCATGAACACTGAAGCTTTCTTT. Encoded protein: CASSEERVMNTEAFF.

This chain links TRBV4-1 with TRBJ2-7; 9 nucleotides agree with TRBD2. The V gene's germline CDR1 is MGHRA and CDR2 YSYEKL. CDR3 length: 15 residues. V shed 5 bases, J shed 6 bases, and the junction held 11 bases outside the gene matches. CDR3 region: CASSERVGLASEQYF. In DNA, the CDR3 is TGCGCCAGCAGCGAAAGAGTGGGACTAGCTTCCGAGCAGTACTTC.

The genes are TRBV27 and TRBJ1-5; D is unclear. Germline-derived CDR1 and CDR2 are MNHEY and SMNVEV (reference sequence). This CDR3 contains 15 residues. V lost 0 bases, J lost 4 bases, and 10 bases lay in between. The CDR3 sequence is CASSLSKASNQPQHF. The CDR3 DNA follows: TGTGCCAGCAGTTTATCGAAAGCCTCTAATCAGCCCCAGCATTTT.

The chain is built from TRBV24-1 and TRBJ2-1, with 10 bases aligning to TRBD2. Germline lookup yields CDR1 KGHDR and CDR2 SFDVKD. The CDR3 sequence is 16 residues long. The junction had 7 bases not matched to a gene; V was cut back by 2 bases and J by 7 bases. CDR3 in DNA: TGTGCCACCAGTGATTCTACTAGCGGGATATCAAATGAGCAGTTCTTC. Translation gives CATSDSTSGISNEQFF.

This chain uses TRBV21-1 with TRBJ1-2; the DNA was not used to check the table's D call, TRBD1. TRBV21-1 is designated a pseudogene. The CDR3 loop spans 17 amino acids. The DNA for the CDR3 is TGTGCCAGCAGCAAAGCCCCGGACAGCCCGGTTGGGTATGGCTACACCTTC. This translates into CASSKAPDSPVGYGYTF.

The chain uses TRBV10-3 and TRBJ2-1, with TRBD2 identical over 11 bases. Losses at the gene ends were 5 bases for V and 11 bases for J; bases not matched to a gene: 5. The CDR3 totals 13 residues. Per the germline V gene, CDR1 is ENHRY and CDR2 is SYGVKD. The CDR3 nucleotides read TGTGCCATCAGTTTAGCGGGAGGGCCAAAGCAGTTCTTC. Translated, it gives CAISLAGGPKQFF.

This chain connects TRBV5-1 to TRBJ2-1; a possible D gene is TRBD2 (5 bases). This CDR3 has 15 residues. Germline loops: CDR1 SGHRS, CDR2 YFSETQ. The V end was cut by 4 bases, the J end by 9 bases, with 20 bases between. The CDR3 sequence is CASSRTRTPWSEQFF. Written as DNA, the CDR3 is TGCGCCAGCAGCCGTACTAGAACCCCCTGGAGTGAGCAGTTCTTC.

The chain employs TRBV29-1 and TRBJ2-7; TRBD2 aligns across 9 bases. V dropped 6 bases and J dropped 5; count of bases not matched to a gene: 14. CDR3 length: 15 amino acids. The germline gives CDR1 SQVTM, CDR2 ANQGSEA. The CDR3 DNA follows: TGCAGCGTGAGACCTCTTAGCGGGAGTCGCGACGAGCAGTACTTC. Its protein is CSVRPLSGSRDEQYF.

The chain employs TRBV7-9 and TRBJ2-5; maybe TRBD2 (7 bases). The ends were cut back, 4 bases at V and 4 bases at J, with 16 bases in the middle. This CDR3 contains 15 residues. Per germline, CDR1 SEHNR and CDR2 FQNEAQ (reference sequence). The CDR3 DNA reads TGTGCCAGCAGCTCCCTCCCCGGGGGGCGAGAGACCCAGTACTTC. It specifies CASSSLPGGRETQYF.

The rearrangement uses TRBV29-1 and TRBJ1-1; D not resolved. The length of the CDR3 is 12 residues. Germline CDR1 is SQVTM and CDR2 is ANQGSEA. The germline V and J ends were trimmed by 3 bases and 8 bases, with 13 bases remaining between them. The CDR3 spells CSVEPTQAEAFF. The CDR3 coding sequence is TGCAGCGTTGAGCCCACTCAAGCCGAAGCTTTCTTT.

The chain joins TRBV7-6 to TRBJ1-5, with no clear D. CDR3 length: 15 residues. The ends were cut back, 5 bases at V and 0 bases at J, with 11 bases in the middle. Germline V gene data show CDR1 as SGHVS and CDR2 as FNYEAQ. The CDR3 loop reads CASSLGMNSNQPQHF. DNA for the CDR3: TGTGCCAGCAGCCTCGGTATGAATAGCAATCAGCCCCAGCATTTT.

The chain couples TRBV10-1 to TRBJ2-5, with 9 bases matching TRBD2. Germline CDR1 WNHNN, CDR2 SYGVQD (reference sequence). With V trimmed by 3 bases and J by 7 bases, 12 bases remained unmatched. The CDR3 covers 16 residues. In nucleotides, the CDR3 is TGCGCCAGCAGTGACGCCCGAGGCGGGGGGGCAGTGACCCAGTACTTC. It yields the protein CASSDARGGGAVTQYF.

For the CDR3, the DNA is TGTGCCAGCTCATTTACTCTCGCCGAGATGAACACTGAAGCTTTCTTT. It yields the protein CASSFTLAEMNTEAFF. V is TRBV18 and J is TRBJ1-1; D gene uncertain. The CDR3 contains 16 residues. Trimming shortened V by 5 bases and J by 0 bases, and 16 bases separated the two germline ends. Germline assignment: CDR1 KGHSH and CDR2 LQKENI.

This clone was recorded a few times. This chain's CDR3 is CASRSGTEAFF. CDR3 DNA sequence: TGTGCCAGCAGGTCCGGGACTGAAGCTTTCTTT. The V gene is TRBV3-1 (or the pseudogene TRBV3-2), the J gene TRBJ1-1; no clear D gene. CDR1 is LGHDT and CDR2 is YNNKEL in the germline V gene (reference sequence). This CDR3 region has 11 residues. V gave up 6 bases and J gave up 5 bases, with 7 bases separating them.

This clone was recorded only once. The chain recombines TRBV5-1 with TRBJ1-1, with TRBD1 as a possible D gene (5 bases). In germline, CDR1 is SGHRS, CDR2 YFSETQ. V lost 4 bases and J 4 bases, leaving 17 bases between the germline ends. The CDR3 covers 15 residues. CDR3 region: CASSLAGGDSTEAFF. CDR3 in DNA: TGCGCCAGCAGCCTAGCCGGGGGGGATTCCACTGAAGCTTTCTTT.

The chain couples TRBV5-1 to TRBJ1-2; 9 bases are a match to TRBD1. CDR3 length: 15 residues. The V segment lost 7 bases and the J segment 5 bases; nucleotides outside the gene matches: 12. Germline V CDR1 and CDR2: SGHRS, YFSETQ. The CDR3 spells CASGNAGQGGYGYTF. As DNA, the CDR3 is TGCGCCAGCGGAAATGCGGGACAGGGAGGGTATGGCTACACCTTC.

The J gene is TRBJ1-1, the V gene TRBV28; maybe TRBD1 (6 bases). Germline V gene data show CDR1 as MDHEN and CDR2 as SYDVKM. The ends were cut back, 3 bases at V and 4 bases at J, with 15 bases in the middle. This CDR3 spans 15 amino acids. CDR3: CASSLGVGRGTEAFF. The CDR3 DNA reads as TGTGCCAGCAGTTTGGGAGTTGGCAGGGGCACTGAAGCTTTCTTT.